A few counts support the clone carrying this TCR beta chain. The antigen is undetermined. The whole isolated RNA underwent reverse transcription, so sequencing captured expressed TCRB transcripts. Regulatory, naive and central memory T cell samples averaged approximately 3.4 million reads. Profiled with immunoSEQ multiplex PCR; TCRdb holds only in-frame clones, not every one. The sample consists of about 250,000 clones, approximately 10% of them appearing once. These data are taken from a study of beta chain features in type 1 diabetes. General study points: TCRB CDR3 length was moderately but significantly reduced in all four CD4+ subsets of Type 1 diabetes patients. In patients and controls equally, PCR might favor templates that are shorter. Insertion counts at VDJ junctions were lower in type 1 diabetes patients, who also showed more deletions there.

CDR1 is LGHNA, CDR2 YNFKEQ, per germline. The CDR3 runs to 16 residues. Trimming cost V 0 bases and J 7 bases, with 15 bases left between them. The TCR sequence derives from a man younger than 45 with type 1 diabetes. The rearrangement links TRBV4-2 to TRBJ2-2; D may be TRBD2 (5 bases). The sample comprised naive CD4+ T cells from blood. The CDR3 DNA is TGTGCCAGCAGCCAAGATCCACTAGTTGTGGTCGGGGAGCTGTTTTTT. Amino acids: CASSQDPLVVVGELFF.